Listed below are T cell receptor beta chains from one sample, sequenced in a study of blood T cell repertoires in COVID-19. The data were produced by immunoSEQ multiplex PCR, yet TCRdb's version contains in-frame clones alone and is incomplete. This table holds about 200,000 clones, 80% to 95% found once. The sequencing input was peripheral blood. The receptors stem from a man over 45 with acute or convalescent COVID-19. CDR3s include the opening cysteine and the closing phenylalanine or tryptophan. Each record gives: D gene, V gene, J gene, CDR3 length, clone size, CDR3 protein, CDR3 DNA. A D gene is named only where the DNA matches it firmly. The listing skips clone size in some rows; elsewhere it reads once, few, many or a size class.

TRBD1	TRBV4-1	TRBJ1-4	18	.	CASSQRGDRGGGNEKLFF	TGCGCCAGCAGCCAAAGGGGCGACAGGGGCGGAGGCAATGAAAAACTGTTTTTT
.	TRBV28	TRBJ1-2	15	.	CASSIRQSANYGYTF	TGTGCCAGCAGCATACGACAGTCTGCTAACTATGGCTACACCTTC
TRBD2	TRBV4-2	TRBJ2-1	17	.	CASSLLGLTSSYNEQFF	TGTGCCAGCAGCCTTCTGGGACTAACTAGCTCCTACAATGAGCAGTTCTTC
.	TRBV14	TRBJ1-1	13	.	CASSRVRGTEAFF	TGTGCCAGCAGCCGGGTTCGGGGCACTGAAGCTTTCTTT
.	TRBV27	TRBJ2-1	15	.	CASSQGLGLNNEQFF	TGTGCCAGCAGTCAAGGACTGGGACTTAACAATGAGCAGTTCTTC
.	TRBV20-1	TRBJ1-1	11	.	CSVTGGAEAFF	TGCAGTGTCACTGGGGGCGCTGAAGCTTTCTTT
.	TRBV5-1	TRBJ1-1	15	.	CASSLVGSQGTEAFF	TGCGCCAGCAGCTTGGTGGGCAGCCAGGGCACTGAAGCTTTCTTT
.	TRBV3-1/TRBV3-2	TRBJ2-1	14	.	CASSQGQRSNEQFF	TGTGCCAGCAGCCAAGGTCAGCGGTCCAATGAGCAGTTCTTC
.	TRBV29-1	TRBJ1-5	16	once	CSVEVVQGSSNQPQHF	TGCAGCGTTGAAGTGGTCCAGGGGAGTAGCAATCAGCCCCAGCATTTT
.	TRBV12-3/TRBV12-4	TRBJ1-3	11	.	CASSLLYTIYF	TGTGCCAGCTCCCTTTTATACACCATATATTTT
TRBD1	TRBV13	TRBJ1-1	15	.	CASSPSDRLNTEAFF	TGTGCCAGCAGCCCATCGGACAGGCTGAACACTGAAGCTTTCTTT
.	TRBV27	TRBJ2-6	14	.	CASSLQSGANVLTF	TGTGCCAGCAGTCTCCAGTCTGGGGCCAACGTCCTGACTTTC
TRBD1	TRBV2	TRBJ2-5	16	.	CASSERTGGRGETQYF	TGTGCCAGCAGTGAACGGACAGGGGGCAGAGGAGAGACCCAGTACTTC
.	TRBV7-2	TRBJ2-1	14	.	CASSLLSVGQEKFF	TGTGCCAGCAGCTTATTAAGTGTGGGCCAGGAAAAGTTCTTC
.	TRBV3-1/TRBV3-2	TRBJ2-1	15	.	CASSLTRQDYNEQFF	TGTGCCAGCAGCTTGACCCGACAGGACTACAATGAGCAGTTCTTC
.	TRBV24-1	TRBJ2-2	13	once	CATSDFPGGELFF	TGTGCCACCAGTGATTTTCCAGGTGGGGAGCTGTTTTTT
TRBD1	TRBV5-1	TRBJ1-5	15	once	CASRQGVGGNQPQHF	TGCGCCAGTCGACAGGGGGTAGGGGGCAATCAGCCCCAGCATTTT
TRBD1	TRBV11-3	TRBJ2-3	16	once	CASSLGGQASTDTQYF	TGTGCCAGCAGCTTAGGAGGACAGGCAAGCACAGATACGCAGTATTTT